Here is one T cell receptor (beta chain) with its context. The antigen is not known. This record belongs to a study of shared clonotypes between healthy human individuals. Germline V CDR1 and CDR2: LNHDA, SQIVND (reference sequence). This CDR3 region has 15 residues. With 7 bases removed from V and 0 bases from J, the gap between germline ends came to 12 bases. Over several immunoSEQ plates, each subset's genomic DNA was distributed in even portions. Profiled with immunoSEQ multiplex PCR; TCRdb holds only in-frame clones, not every one. The data contain approximately 2,000,000 clones, around 93% of them singletons. Terminally differentiated effector memory CD45RA+ cells were excluded by CCR7 positive selection of CD45RO-negative cells. The donor population consisted of healthy HIV-negative adults with no recent acute infections or vaccinations. Study-wide points: Represented diversity (both genetic and exposure-history) was limited by the small number of donors. Rarefaction analysis demonstrated incomplete sorted-subset sequencing notwithstanding large depth.

The chain joins TRBV19 to TRBJ1-4; no reliable D call. The specimen sequenced was naive CD8+ T cells from PBMCs. This receptor was obtained from a man younger than 30 in good health. Some clones in this sample may be carry-over from other donors' samples. This CDR3 reads CASTHVGATNEKLFF. The CDR3 DNA reads TGTGCCAGTACCCACGTCGGGGCAACTAATGAAAAACTGTTTTTT.